Listed below are T cell receptor beta chains from one sample, sequenced in a study of blood T cell repertoires in COVID-19. Assay: immunoSEQ multiplex PCR; the TCRdb copy retains only in-frame clones and omits some. The table has around 37,000 clones, roughly 90% seen once. Sequenced sample: peripheral blood. The receptors were gathered from a man aged 55 to 70 with acute or convalescent COVID-19. Each CDR3 is given with its conserved first and last residue. D genes are given only for firm matches. Where a row states a size, it is once, few, many or the class of an expanded clone; other rows omit it.

j_call clone_size v_call d_call cdr3_aa cdr3_nt
TRBJ1-2 NA TRBV19 NA CASSTKTGTYGYTF TGTGCCAGTAGTACAAAAACAGGGACCTATGGCTACACCTTC
TRBJ1-2 NA TRBV27 TRBD1 CASSFRGLDYGYTF TGTGCCAGCAGTTTCAGGGGGCTGGACTATGGCTACACCTTC
TRBJ2-5 NA TRBV5-1 TRBD1 CASSPSGTEETQYF TGCGCCAGCAGCCCATCCGGGACAGAAGAGACCCAGTACTTC
TRBJ1-3 NA TRBV5-4 TRBD1 CASSSDQGVGNTIYF TGTGCCAGCAGCTCCGACCAGGGGGTTGGAAACACCATATATTTT
TRBJ2-5 NA TRBV24-1 TRBD1 CATSDLGQGGRETQYF TGTGCCACCAGTGATTTAGGACAGGGCGGTAGAGAGACCCAGTACTTC
TRBJ1-2 NA TRBV6-2/TRBV6-3 TRBD1 CASSQQGLRYGYTF TGTGCCAGCAGTCAACAGGGGCTCCGCTATGGCTACACCTTC
TRBJ2-1 NA TRBV11-2 TRBD2 CASSLVGGRAHEQFF TGTGCCAGCAGCTTAGTGGGCGGGAGGGCTCATGAGCAGTTCTTC
TRBJ2-5 NA TRBV20-1 NA CSAAQGETQYF TGCAGTGCGGCGCAGGGGGAGACCCAGTACTTC
TRBJ2-1 NA TRBV14 TRBD1 CASSDRGSSYNEQFF TGTGCCAGCAGCGACAGGGGGAGCTCCTACAATGAGCAGTTCTTC
TRBJ2-2 NA TRBV3-1/TRBV3-2 TRBD1 CASSLRDRGYTGELFF TGTGCCAGCAGCCTCCGGGACAGGGGATACACCGGGGAGCTGTTTTTT
TRBJ1-4 NA TRBV4-1 NA CASSQRGGTNEKLFF TGCGCCAGCAGCCAACGGGGTGGTACTAATGAAAAACTGTTTTTT
TRBJ2-1 few TRBV19 TRBD1 CASSWDRGRANEQFF TGTGCCAGTAGCTGGGACAGGGGGCGGGCAAATGAGCAGTTCTTC
TRBJ2-2 NA TRBV28 NA CASSLYPHQLFF TGTGCCAGCAGTTTATATCCCCATCAGCTGTTTTTT
TRBJ2-7 once TRBV28 NA CASSPQRAQDYEQYF TGTGCCAGCAGTCCTCAGCGGGCCCAAGACTACGAGCAGTACTTC
TRBJ1-2 NA TRBV7-8 NA CASSLASRGSYGYTF TGTGCCAGCAGCTTAGCGTCAAGGGGATCGTATGGCTACACCTTC
TRBJ1-1 NA TRBV5-1 TRBD1 CASSLAFRGTLEAFF TGCGCCAGCAGCTTGGCCTTCAGGGGGACCCTTGAAGCTTTCTTT
TRBJ2-5 NA TRBV27 NA CASSSGGLVGTQYF TGTGCCAGCAGTTCCGGCGGGCTAGTGGGGACCCAGTACTTC
TRBJ2-1 NA TRBV10-3 TRBD2 CAISEWREYKNEQFF TGTGCCATCAGTGAATGGCGGGAGTACAAAAATGAGCAGTTCTTC
TRBJ2-1 NA TRBV28 TRBD2 CATFSGRAEYNEQFF TGTGCCACCTTCAGCGGGAGGGCCGAATACAATGAGCAGTTCTTC
TRBJ2-1 NA TRBV5-4 NA CASSGSPPGVSYNEQFF TGTGCCAGCAGCGGATCCCCTCCCGGGGTGAGCTACAATGAGCAGTTCTTC
TRBJ2-5 few TRBV11-3 NA CASSLGPSQETQYF TGTGCCAGCAGCTTAGGCCCCAGTCAAGAGACCCAGTACTTC
TRBJ2-5 NA TRBV9 NA CASSVAGDFVETQYF TGTGCCAGCAGCGTAGCTGGAGACTTCGTTGAGACCCAGTACTTC
TRBJ1-5 NA TRBV18 NA CASSPGQGNQPQHF TGTGCCAGCTCACCGGGGCAGGGGAATCAGCCCCAGCATTTT
TRBJ2-7 NA TRBV27 NA CASRNSPALCRWVYEQYF TGTGCCAGCAGAAATTCTCCGGCTCTGTGCAGGTGGGTCTACGAGCAGTACTTC
TRBJ2-7 NA TRBV6-5 NA CASRHDRQSSYEQYF TGTGCCAGCAGACACGATAGACAGAGCTCCTACGAGCAGTACTTC
TRBJ1-5 NA TRBV28 NA CASSFGQPQHF TGTGCCAGCAGTTTCGGTCAGCCCCAGCATTTT
TRBJ1-6 NA TRBV9 NA CASSVAAGRRNSPLHF TGTGCCAGCAGCGTAGCTGCGGGACGGAGAAATTCACCCCTCCACTTT
TRBJ1-2 once TRBV24-1 NA CATSRRGTDGYTF TGTGCCACCAGTCGACGGGGTACGGATGGCTACACCTTC
TRBJ1-2 NA TRBV28 TRBD1 CASSFVGQGQGGYGYTF TGTGCCAGCAGTTTTGTGGGACAGGGGCAGGGGGGCTATGGCTACACCTTC